The clone carrying this T cell receptor (beta chain) turned up a few times. As yet, its antigen is unknown. This specimen comes from a study of cytomegalovirus exposure and HLA in healthy donors. Points from the study as a whole: The study put 150 to 200 TCR beta chains on its list as cytomegalovirus-associated.

Clones were read by immunoSEQ multiplex PCR, and TCRdb kept only the in-frame ones, dropping some. The table has 140,000 to 150,000 clones, about 94% seen once; the top ten hold approximately 1.8%. Donors were drawn from the roughly 120-subject validation cohort, separate from the approximately 620-subject first cohort. The source material was PBMCs. This sequence was found in a man younger than 35 in good health and CMV-seropositive.

The CDR3 region has the DNA TGTGCCAGCAGTTCGACAGGGGGATACAATGAGCAGTTCTTC. Residues: CASSSTGGYNEQFF. This chain connects TRBV27 to TRBJ2-1; 9 bases align to TRBD1. From germline, CDR1 is MNHEY and CDR2 SMNVEV (reference sequence). This CDR3 spans 14 amino acids. The V segment lost 4 bases and the J segment 4 bases; nucleotides outside the gene matches: 2.